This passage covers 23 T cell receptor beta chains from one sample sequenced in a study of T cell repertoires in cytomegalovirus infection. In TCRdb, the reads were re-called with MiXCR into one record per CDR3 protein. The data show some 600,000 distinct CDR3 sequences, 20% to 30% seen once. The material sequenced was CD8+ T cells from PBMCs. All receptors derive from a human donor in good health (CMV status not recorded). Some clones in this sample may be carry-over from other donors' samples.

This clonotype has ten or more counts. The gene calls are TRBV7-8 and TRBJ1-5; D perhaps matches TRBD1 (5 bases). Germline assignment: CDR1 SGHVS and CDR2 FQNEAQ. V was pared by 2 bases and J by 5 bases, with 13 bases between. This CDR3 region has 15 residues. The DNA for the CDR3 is TGTGCCAGCAGCTTATGGTCAGGGAAGGATCAGCCCCAGCATTTT. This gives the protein CASSLWSGKDQPQHF.

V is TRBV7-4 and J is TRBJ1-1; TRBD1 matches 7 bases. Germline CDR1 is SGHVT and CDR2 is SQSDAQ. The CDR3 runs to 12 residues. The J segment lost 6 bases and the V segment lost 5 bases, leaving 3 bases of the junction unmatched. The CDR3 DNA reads TGTGCCAGCAGCACAGGGGCCCCTGAAGCTTTCTTT. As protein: CASSTGAPEAFF. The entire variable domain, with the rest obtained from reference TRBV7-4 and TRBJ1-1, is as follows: GAGVSQSPRYKVAKRGRDVALRCDSISGHVTLYWYRQTLGQGSEVLTYSQSDAQRDKSGRPSGRFSAERPERSVSTLKIQRTEQGDSAVYLCASSTGAPEAFFGQGTRLTVV.

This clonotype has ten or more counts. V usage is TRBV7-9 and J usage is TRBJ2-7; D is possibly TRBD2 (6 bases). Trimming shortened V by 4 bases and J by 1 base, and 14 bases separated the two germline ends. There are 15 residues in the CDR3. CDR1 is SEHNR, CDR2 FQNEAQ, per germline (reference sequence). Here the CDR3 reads CASSSGDLTSYEQYF. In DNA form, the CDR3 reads TGTGCCAGCAGCTCGGGGGACCTAACATCCTACGAGCAGTACTTC.

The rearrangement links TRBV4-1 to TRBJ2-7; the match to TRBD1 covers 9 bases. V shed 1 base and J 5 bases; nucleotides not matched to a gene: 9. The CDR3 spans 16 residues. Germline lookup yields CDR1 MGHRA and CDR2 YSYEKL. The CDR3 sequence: CASSQGVQGALNEQYF. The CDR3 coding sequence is TGCGCCAGCAGCCAAGGGGTACAGGGGGCGTTAAACGAGCAGTACTTC.

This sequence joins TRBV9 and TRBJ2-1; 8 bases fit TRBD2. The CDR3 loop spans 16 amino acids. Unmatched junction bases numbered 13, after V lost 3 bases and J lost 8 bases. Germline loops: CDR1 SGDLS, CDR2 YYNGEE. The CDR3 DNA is TGTGCCAGCAGCGCTGGGACTAGGTGGGCGGTGGATGAGCAGTTCTTC. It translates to CASSAGTRWAVDEQFF.

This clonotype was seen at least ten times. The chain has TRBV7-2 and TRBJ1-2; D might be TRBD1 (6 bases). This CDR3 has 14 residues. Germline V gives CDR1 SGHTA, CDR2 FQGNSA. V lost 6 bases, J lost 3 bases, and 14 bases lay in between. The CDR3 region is CASSLRQVDYGYTF. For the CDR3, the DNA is TGTGCCAGCAGTTTGCGACAGGTGGACTATGGCTACACCTTC.

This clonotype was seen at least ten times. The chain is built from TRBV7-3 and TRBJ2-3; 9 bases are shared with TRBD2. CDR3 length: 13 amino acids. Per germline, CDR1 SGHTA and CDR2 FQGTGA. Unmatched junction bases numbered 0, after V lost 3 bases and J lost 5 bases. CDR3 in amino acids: CASSLTSGDTQYF. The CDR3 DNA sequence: TGTGCCAGCAGCTTGACTAGCGGAGATACGCAGTATTTT.

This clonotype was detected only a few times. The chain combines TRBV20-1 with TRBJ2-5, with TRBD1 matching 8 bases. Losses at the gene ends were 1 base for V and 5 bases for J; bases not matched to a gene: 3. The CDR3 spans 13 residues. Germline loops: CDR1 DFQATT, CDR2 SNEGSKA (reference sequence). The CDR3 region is CSARAGGEETQYF. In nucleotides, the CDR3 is TGCAGTGCTAGAGCAGGGGGCGAGGAGACCCAGTACTTC.

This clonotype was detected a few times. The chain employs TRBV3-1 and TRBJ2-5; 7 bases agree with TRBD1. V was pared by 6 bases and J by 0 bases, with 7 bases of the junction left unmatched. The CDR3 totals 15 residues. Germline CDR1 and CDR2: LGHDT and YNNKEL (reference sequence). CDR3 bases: TGTGCCAGCAGGGAGACAGGGAAGTACCAAGAGACCCAGTACTTC. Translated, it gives CASRETGKYQETQYF.

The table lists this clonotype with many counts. The chain's CDR3 is CASRDRGSYEQYF. The CDR3, as DNA: TGTGCCAGCCGGGACAGGGGGAGCTACGAGCAGTACTTC. The chain employs TRBV6-1 and TRBJ2-7, with 11 bases aligning to TRBD1. CDR3 size: 13 residues. Looked up from germline, CDR1 is MNHNS and CDR2 is SASEGT. V was clipped by 8 bases and J by 3 bases; unmatched bases: 3.

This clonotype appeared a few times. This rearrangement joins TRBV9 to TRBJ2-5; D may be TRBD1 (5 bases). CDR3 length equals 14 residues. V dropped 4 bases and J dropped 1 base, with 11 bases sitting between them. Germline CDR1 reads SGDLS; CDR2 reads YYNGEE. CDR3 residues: CASSPRQIQETQYF. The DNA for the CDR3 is TGTGCCAGCAGCCCGCGACAGATCCAAGAGACCCAGTACTTC. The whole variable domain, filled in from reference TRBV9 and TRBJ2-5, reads DSGVTQTPKHLITATGQRVTLRCSPRSGDLSVYWYQQSLDQGLQFLIQYYNGEERAKGNILERFSAQQFPDLHSELNLSSLELGDSALYFCASSPRQIQETQYFGPGTRLLVL.

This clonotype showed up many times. The CDR3 DNA is TGTGCCAGCAGCCCCCGAACATGGGGGCTCGAGGTCGGGGAGCTGTTTTTT. This encodes CASSPRTWGLEVGELFF. J is TRBJ2-2 and V is TRBV7-2; tentative D call: TRBD1 (6 bases). This CDR3 spans 17 amino acids. Germline V lookup: CDR1 SGHTA, CDR2 FQGNSA. V lost 5 bases to trimming and J lost 7 bases, with 23 bases between them. The full variable domain, rest sourced from reference TRBV7-2 and TRBJ2-2, is GAGVSQSPSNKVTEKGKDVELRCDPISGHTALYWYRQSLGQGLEFLIYFQGNSAPDKSGLPSDRFSAERTGGSVSTLTIQRTQQEDSAVYLCASSPRTWGLEVGELFFGEGSRLTVL.

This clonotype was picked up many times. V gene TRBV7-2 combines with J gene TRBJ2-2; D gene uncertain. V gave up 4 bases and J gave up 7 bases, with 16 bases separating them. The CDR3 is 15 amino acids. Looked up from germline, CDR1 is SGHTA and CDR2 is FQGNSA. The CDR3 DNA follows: TGTGCCAGCAGCTCCCCGCGTGGGTATGGCGGGGAGCTGTTTTTT. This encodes CASSSPRGYGGELFF.

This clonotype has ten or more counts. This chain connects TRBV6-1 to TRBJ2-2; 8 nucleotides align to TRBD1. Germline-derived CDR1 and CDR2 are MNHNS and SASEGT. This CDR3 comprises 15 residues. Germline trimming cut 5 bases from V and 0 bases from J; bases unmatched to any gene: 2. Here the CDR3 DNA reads TGTGCCAGCAGTTCGACAGGGGCGAACACCGGGGAGCTGTTTTTT. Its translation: CASSSTGANTGELFF.

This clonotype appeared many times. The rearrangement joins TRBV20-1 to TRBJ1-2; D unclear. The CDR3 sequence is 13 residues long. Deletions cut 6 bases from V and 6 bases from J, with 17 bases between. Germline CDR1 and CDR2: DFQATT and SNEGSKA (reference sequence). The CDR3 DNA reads TGCAGTGCCCCCTATCGTTTCTTAGATGGCTACACCTTC. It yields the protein CSAPYRFLDGYTF.

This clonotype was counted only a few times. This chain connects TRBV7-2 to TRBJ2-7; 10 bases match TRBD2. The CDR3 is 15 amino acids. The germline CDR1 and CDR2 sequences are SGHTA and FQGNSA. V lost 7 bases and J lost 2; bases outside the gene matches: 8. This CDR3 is CASTVGLARAYEQYF. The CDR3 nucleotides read TGTGCCAGCACCGTGGGACTAGCGAGAGCCTACGAGCAGTACTTC. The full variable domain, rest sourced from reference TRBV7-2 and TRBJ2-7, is GAGVSQSPSNKVTEKGKDVELRCDPISGHTALYWYRQSLGQGLEFLIYFQGNSAPDKSGLPSDRFSAERTGGSVSTLTIQRTQQEDSAVYLCASTVGLARAYEQYFGPGTRLTVT.

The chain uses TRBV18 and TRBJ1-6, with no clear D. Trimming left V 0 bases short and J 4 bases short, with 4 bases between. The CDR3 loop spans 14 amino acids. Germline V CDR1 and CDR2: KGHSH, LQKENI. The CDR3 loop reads CASSPPQYNSPLHF. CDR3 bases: TGTGCCAGCTCACCACCGCAGTATAATTCACCCCTCCACTTT.

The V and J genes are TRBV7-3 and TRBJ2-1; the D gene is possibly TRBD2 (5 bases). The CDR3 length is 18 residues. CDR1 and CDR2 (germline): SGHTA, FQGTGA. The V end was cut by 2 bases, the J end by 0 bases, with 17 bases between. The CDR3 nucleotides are TGTGCCAGCAGCTTAGAACTAGGCGTCCTTAGCTCCTACAATGAGCAGTTCTTC. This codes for CASSLELGVLSSYNEQFF.

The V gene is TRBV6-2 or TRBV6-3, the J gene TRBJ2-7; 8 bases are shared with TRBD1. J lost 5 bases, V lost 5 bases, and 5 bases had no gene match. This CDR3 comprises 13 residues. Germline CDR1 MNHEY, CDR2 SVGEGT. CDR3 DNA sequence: TGTGCCAGCAGTCCGCAGGGGGCGAACGAGCAGTACGTC. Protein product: CASSPQGANEQYV.

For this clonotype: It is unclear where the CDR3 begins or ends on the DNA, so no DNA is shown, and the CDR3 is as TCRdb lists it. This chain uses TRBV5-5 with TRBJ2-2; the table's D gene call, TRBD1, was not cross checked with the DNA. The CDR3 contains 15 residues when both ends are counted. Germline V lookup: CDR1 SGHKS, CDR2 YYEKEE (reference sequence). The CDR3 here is CASSLVGPGTGELFF.

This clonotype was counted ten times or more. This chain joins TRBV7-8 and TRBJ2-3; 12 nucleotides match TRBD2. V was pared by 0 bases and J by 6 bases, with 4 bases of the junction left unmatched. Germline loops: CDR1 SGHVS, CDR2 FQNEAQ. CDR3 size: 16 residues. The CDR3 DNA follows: TGTGCCAGCAGCTTAGCGAGGGGACTAGCGGGCGATACGCAGTATTTT. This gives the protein CASSLARGLAGDTQYF.

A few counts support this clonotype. Here the CDR3 reads CASKGEIDYEQYV. CDR3 in DNA: TGTGCCAGCAAGGGGGAAATTGACTACGAGCAGTACGTC. The chain links TRBV28 to TRBJ2-7, with D perhaps TRBD1 (6 bases). The V end was cut by 7 bases, the J end by 3 bases, with 13 bases between. The CDR3 has 13 residues. Germline assignment: CDR1 MDHEN and CDR2 SYDVKM.

The chain's CDR3 is CASSVGAGGRDSPLHF. DNA for the CDR3: TGTGCCAGCAGCGTAGGAGCCGGGGGAAGGGATTCACCCCTCCACTTT. The rearrangement joins TRBV9 to TRBJ1-6; a possible D gene is TRBD1 (5 bases). Trimming took off 0 bases at V and 8 bases at J, with 15 bases between the two ends. Germline CDR1 reads SGDLS; CDR2 reads YYNGEE. CDR3 length equals 16 residues. The full variable domain, with the rest looked up from reference TRBV9 and TRBJ1-6, is DSGVTQTPKHLITATGQRVTLRCSPRSGDLSVYWYQQSLDQGLQFLIQYYNGEERAKGNILERFSAQQFPDLHSELNLSSLELGDSALYFCASSVGAGGRDSPLHFGNGTRLTVT.